The TCR beta chain under discussion was sequenced for a study of blood T cell repertoires in COVID-19. TCRdb's copy holds only in-frame clones and misses some; the assay was immunoSEQ multiplex PCR. Among 250,000 to 350,000 clones listed, 90% were seen once. This clone was observed a handful of times. The sample comprised PBMCs or T cells enriched from blood (not recorded which). The receptor comes from a woman in her late teens or twenties with acute COVID-19.

CDR3 loop: CASSPGQPQETQYF. Written as DNA, the CDR3 is TGCGCCAGCAGCCCGGGACAGCCACAAGAGACCCAGTACTTC. The rearrangement joins TRBV5-1 to TRBJ2-5; TRBD1 aligns across 7 bases. V was pared by 4 bases and J by 2 bases, with 5 bases of the junction left unmatched. Per the germline V gene, CDR1 is SGHRS and CDR2 is YFSETQ. The length of the CDR3 is 14 residues.